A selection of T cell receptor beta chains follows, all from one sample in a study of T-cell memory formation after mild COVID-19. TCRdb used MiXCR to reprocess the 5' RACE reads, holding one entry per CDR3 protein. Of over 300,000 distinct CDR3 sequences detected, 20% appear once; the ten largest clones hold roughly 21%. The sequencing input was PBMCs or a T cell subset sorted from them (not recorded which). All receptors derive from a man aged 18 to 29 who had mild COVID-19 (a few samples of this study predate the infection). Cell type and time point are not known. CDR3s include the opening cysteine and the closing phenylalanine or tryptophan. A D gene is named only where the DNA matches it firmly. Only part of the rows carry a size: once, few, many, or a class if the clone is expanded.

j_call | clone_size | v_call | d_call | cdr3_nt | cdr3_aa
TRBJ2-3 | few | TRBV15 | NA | TGTGCCACCAGCGCAAAGTCAGATACGCAGTATTTT | CATSAKSDTQYF
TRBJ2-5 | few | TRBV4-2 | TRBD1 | TGTGCCAGCAGCCGGAGGACAGGGTCGGGTCAAGAGACCCAGTACTTC | CASSRRTGSGQETQYF
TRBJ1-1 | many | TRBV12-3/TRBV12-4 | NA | TGTGCCAGCAGTCTTCGAGGGGGGCCTGAAGCTTTCTTT | CASSLRGGPEAFF
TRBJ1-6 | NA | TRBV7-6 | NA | TGTGCCAGCAGCTTAGGAGGGGGTACCTATAATTCACCCCTCCACTTT | CASSLGGGTYNSPLHF
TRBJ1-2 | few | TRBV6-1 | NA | TGTGCCAGCAGTGACTACACAGGGTACGATGGCTACACCTTC | CASSDYTGYDGYTF
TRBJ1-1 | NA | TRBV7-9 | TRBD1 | TGTGCCAGCAGCTACGCGGGACAGCGTAACACTGAAGCTTTCTTT | CASSYAGQRNTEAFF
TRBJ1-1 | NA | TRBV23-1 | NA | TGCGCCAGCAGTCAATGGGACATCCTAGGACGGGGTCCTGAAGCTTTCTTT | CASSQWDILGRGPEAFF
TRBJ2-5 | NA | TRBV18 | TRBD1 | TGTGCCAGCTCACCGGGACAGGATTTGGAGACCCAGTACTTC | CASSPGQDLETQYF
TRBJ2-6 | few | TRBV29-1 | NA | TGCAGCGTTGACCCCTCTGGGGCCAACGTCCTGACTTTC | CSVDPSGANVLTF
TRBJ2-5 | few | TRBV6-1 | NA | TGTGCCAGCGCTGAGGGAAACACGGGACTTGTCAGGGAGACCCAGTACTTC | CASAEGNTGLVRETQYF
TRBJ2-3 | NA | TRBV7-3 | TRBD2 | TGTGCCAGCAGCGCGACGACTAGCGGGGGCACAGATACGCAGTATTTT | CASSATTSGGTDTQYF
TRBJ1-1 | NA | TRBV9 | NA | TGTGCCAGCAGCGTAGTCGTCAGAGCACCCATGAACACTGAAGCTTTCTTT | CASSVVVRAPMNTEAFF
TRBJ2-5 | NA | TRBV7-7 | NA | TGTGCCAGCAGACCCATAACAGGGAAGGGGACCCAGTACTTC | CASRPITGKGTQYF
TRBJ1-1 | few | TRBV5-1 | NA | TGCGCCAGCAGCGTTGGAGGGGGGGATAACACTGAAGCTTTCTTT | CASSVGGGDNTEAFF
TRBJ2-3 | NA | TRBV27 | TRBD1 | TGTGCCAGTCAAATCAGGGGGCGACGAGGGGATACGCAGTATTTT | CASQIRGRRGDTQYF
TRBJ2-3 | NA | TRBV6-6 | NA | TGTGCCAGCAAAGCGGTTAGCACAGATACGCAGTATTTT | CASKAVSTDTQYF
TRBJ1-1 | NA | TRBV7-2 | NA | TGTGCCAGCAGTCTACCCCGGGGGAACACTGAAGCTTTCTTT | CASSLPRGNTEAFF
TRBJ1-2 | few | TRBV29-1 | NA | TGCAGCGTTGAAACACTCCTCCGTGGCTACACCTTC | CSVETLLRGYTF
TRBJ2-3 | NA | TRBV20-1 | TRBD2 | TGCAGTGCCCGGGCCGGGACTAGCGGGCGAAACACAGATACGCAGTATTTT | CSARAGTSGRNTDTQYF
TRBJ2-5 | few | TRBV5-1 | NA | TGCGCCAGCAGCTTGGTCACTGAAGGGGAGACCCAGTACTTC | CASSLVTEGETQYF
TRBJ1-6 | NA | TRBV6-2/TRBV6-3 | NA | TGTGCCAGCAGCCGGGACGAAAATTCACCCCTCCACTTT | CASSRDENSPLHF
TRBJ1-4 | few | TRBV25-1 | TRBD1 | TGTGCCAGCAGTGCGGACAGGGGGCCGGGTGAAAAACTGTTTTTT | CASSADRGPGEKLFF
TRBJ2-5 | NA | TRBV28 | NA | TGTGCCAGCATTAATTTGGGATCGGGTGATGAGACCCAGTACTTC | CASINLGSGDETQYF
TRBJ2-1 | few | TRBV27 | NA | TGTGCCAGCAGAAACAGGGGGGGCAATCACAATGAGCAGTTCTTC | CASRNRGGNHNEQFF
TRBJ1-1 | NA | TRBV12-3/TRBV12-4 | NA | TGTGCCAGCAGTTTAGACGGCGTGGGGGAAGCTTTCTTT | CASSLDGVGEAFF
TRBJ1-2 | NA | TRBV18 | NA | TGTGCCAGCACTTCCCGGGCAGTTCTGAACTATGGCTACACCTTC | CASTSRAVLNYGYTF
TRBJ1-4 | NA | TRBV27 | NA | TGTGCCAGCAGCTTAGCGCTGGTGATAACTAATGAAAAACTGTTTTTT | CASSLALVITNEKLFF
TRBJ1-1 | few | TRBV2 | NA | TGTGCCAGCACCCCCTGGGAGGGAAGTGAAGCTTTCTTT | CASTPWEGSEAFF
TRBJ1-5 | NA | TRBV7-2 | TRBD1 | TGTGCCAGCAGCGCGAGAGGGGGGGACAGTCACTATGGTCAGCCCCAGCATTTT | CASSARGGDSHYGQPQHF
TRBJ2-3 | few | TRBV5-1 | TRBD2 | TGCGCCAGCAGCTCCGCGGGGGGGGATACGCAGTATTTT | CASSSAGGDTQYF
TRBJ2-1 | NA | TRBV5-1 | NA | TGCGCCAGCAGCTTGGTGGGGCAAAACAATGAGCAGTTCTTC | CASSLVGQNNEQFF
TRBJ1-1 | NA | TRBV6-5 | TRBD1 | TGTGCCAGCAGTCGTCTGACAGGGGGCGGTGAAGCTTTCTTT | CASSRLTGGGEAFF
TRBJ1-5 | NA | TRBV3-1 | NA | TGTGCCAGCAGCCAAGGAGGGCTCGGGAATCAGCCCCAGCATTTT | CASSQGGLGNQPQHF
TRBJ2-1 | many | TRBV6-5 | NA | TGTGCCAGCAGTTACCGCAGCGGCAATGAGCAGTTCTTC | CASSYRSGNEQFF
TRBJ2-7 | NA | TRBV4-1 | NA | TGCGCCAGCAGCCCTACGGACGGCTCCTACGAGCAGTACTTC | CASSPTDGSYEQYF
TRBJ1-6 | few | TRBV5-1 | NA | TGCGCCAGCAGCTTGGGCAGAGACCCAAATTCACCCCTCCACTTT | CASSLGRDPNSPLHF
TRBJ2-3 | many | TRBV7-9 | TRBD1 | TGTGCCAGCAGCTTGGACAGGCCCACAGATACGCAGTATTTT | CASSLDRPTDTQYF
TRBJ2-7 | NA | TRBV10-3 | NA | TGTGCCATCAGTGAGGGGCAGGGCTACGAGCAGTACTTC | CAISEGQGYEQYF
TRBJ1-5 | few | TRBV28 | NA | TGTGCCAGCAGTCCGGAAAATCAGCCCCAGCATTTT | CASSPENQPQHF
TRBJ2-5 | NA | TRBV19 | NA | TGTGCCAGCTCTCCTGAGGGGGTCCAAGAGACCCAGTACTTC | CASSPEGVQETQYF
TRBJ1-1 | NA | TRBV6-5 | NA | TGTGCCAGCAGTTACTCCATCCCGATGAACACTGAAGCTTTCTTT | CASSYSIPMNTEAFF
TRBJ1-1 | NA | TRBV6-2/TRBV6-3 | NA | TGTGCCAGCACCTACCACCAGACAGGGAACACTGAAGCTTTCTTT | CASTYHQTGNTEAFF
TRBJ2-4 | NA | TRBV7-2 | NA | TGTGCCAGCAGCTTAGGGTGGGGACGGGGGTTAGCCAAAAACATTCAGTACTTC | CASSLGWGRGLAKNIQYF
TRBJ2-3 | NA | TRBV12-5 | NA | TGTGCTAGTGGTACGCCTCCTAGCGTAAGCACAGATACGCAGTATTTT | CASGTPPSVSTDTQYF
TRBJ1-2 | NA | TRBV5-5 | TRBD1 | TGTGCCAGCAGCCTAGGACAGGGTAATACCTATAACTATGGCTACACCTTC | CASSLGQGNTYNYGYTF
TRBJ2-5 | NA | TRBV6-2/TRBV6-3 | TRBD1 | TGTGCCAGCAGGCCGCGGACAGGGGCATACGAGACCCAGTACTTC | CASRPRTGAYETQYF
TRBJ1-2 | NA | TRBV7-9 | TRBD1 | TGTGCCAGCAGCCTACGACAGGGGCAAGCTAACTATGGCTACACCTTC | CASSLRQGQANYGYTF
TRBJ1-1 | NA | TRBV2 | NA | TGTGCCACCACGGGGGGGGCTGGCACTGAAGCTTTCTTT | CATTGGAGTEAFF
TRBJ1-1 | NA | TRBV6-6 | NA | TGTGCCAGCAGTTACTCCGGGGATAAGAACACTGAAGCTTTCTTT | CASSYSGDKNTEAFF
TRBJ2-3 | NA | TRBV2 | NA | TGTGCCAGCAGTGTGAAAGATACGCAGTATTTT | CASSVKDTQYF
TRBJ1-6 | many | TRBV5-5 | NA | TGTGCCGCATCCAGCAAGAAATCACCCCTCCACTTT | CAASSKKSPLHF
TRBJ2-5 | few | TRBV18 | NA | TGTGCCAGCTCAGGGGCCTCTGGAGAGACCCAGTACTTC | CASSGASGETQYF
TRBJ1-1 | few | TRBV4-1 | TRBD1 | TGCGCCAGCAGCCAGGACAGGGGGCCGAACACTGAAGCTTTCTTT | CASSQDRGPNTEAFF
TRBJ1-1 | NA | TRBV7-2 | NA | TGTGCCAGCAGCCCCCGGCACCAGAACACTGAAGCTTTCTTT | CASSPRHQNTEAFF
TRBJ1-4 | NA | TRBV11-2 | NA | TGTGCCAGCAGCTTCGGACGAGAGGTAGACCTTTCGACTAATGAAAAACTGTTTTTT | CASSFGREVDLSTNEKLFF